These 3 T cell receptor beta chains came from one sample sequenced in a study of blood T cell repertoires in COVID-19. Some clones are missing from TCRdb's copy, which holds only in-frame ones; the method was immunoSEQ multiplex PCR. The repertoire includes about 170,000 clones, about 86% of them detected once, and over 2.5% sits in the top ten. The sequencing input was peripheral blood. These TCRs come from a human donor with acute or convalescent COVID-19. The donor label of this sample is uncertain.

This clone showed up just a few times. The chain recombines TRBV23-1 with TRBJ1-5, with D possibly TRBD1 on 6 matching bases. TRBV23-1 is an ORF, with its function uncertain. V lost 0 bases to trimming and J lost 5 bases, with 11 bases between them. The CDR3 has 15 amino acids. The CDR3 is CASSQSGRGYQPQHF. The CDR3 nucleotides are TGCGCCAGCAGTCAATCAGGTAGGGGGTATCAGCCCCAGCATTTT.

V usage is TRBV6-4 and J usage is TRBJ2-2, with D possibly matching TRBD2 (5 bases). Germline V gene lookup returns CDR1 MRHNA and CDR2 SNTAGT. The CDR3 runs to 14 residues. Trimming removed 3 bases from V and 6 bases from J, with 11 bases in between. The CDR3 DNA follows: TGTGCCAGCAGTGAAGAAGCGGCCCCCGGGGAGCTGTTTTTT. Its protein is CASSEEAAPGELFF.

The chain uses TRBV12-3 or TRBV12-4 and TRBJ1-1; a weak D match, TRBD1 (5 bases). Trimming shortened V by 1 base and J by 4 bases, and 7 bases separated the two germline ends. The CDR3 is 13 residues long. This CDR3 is CASSLGGGTEAFF. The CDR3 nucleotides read TGTGCCAGCAGTTTAGGCGGGGGCACTGAAGCTTTCTTT.